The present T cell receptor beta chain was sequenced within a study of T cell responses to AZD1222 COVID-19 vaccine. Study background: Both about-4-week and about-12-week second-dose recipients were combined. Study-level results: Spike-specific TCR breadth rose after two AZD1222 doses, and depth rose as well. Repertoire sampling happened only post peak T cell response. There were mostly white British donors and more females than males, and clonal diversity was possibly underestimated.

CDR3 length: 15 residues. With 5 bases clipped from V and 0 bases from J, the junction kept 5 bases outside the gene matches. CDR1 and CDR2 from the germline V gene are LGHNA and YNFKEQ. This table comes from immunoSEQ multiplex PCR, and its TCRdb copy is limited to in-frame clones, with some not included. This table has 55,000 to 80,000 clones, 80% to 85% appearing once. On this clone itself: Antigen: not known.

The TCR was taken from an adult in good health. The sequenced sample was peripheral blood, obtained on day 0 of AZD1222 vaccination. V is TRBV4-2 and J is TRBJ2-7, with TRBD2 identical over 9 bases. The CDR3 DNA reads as TGTGCCAGCAGCTATGCGGGGGGGATCTCCTACGAGCAGTACTTC. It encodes CASSYAGGISYEQYF.